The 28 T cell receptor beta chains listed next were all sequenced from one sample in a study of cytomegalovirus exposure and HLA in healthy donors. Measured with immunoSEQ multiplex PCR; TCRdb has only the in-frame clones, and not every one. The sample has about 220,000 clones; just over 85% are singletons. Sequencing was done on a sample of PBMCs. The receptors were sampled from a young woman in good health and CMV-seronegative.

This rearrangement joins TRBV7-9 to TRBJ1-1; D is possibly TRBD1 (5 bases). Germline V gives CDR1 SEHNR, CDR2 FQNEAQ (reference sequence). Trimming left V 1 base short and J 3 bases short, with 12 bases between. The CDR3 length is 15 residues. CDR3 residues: CASSLGPRVDTEAFF. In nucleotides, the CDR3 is TGTGCCAGCAGCTTAGGCCCCAGGGTCGACACTGAAGCTTTCTTT.

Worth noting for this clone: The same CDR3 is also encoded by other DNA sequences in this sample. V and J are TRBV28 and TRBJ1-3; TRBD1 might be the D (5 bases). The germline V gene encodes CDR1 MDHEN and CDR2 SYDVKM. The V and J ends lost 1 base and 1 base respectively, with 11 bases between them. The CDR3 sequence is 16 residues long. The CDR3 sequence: CASSLLSGGSGNTIYF. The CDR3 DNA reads TGTGCCAGCAGTTTATTGAGCGGGGGGTCTGGAAACACCATATATTTT.

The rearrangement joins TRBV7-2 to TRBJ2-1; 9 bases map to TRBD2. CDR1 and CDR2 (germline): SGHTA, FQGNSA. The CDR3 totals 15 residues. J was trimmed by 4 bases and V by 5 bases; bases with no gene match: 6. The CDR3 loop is CASSPGTSRYNEQFF. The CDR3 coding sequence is TGTGCCAGCAGCCCAGGGACTAGCCGATACAATGAGCAGTTCTTC.

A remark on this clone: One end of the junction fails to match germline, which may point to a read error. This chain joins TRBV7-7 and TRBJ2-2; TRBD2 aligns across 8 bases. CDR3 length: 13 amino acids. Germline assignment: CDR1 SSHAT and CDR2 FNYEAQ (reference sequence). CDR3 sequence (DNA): TGTGCTAGCACCTCGGGAGGGACCGGGGAGCTGTTTTTT. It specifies CASTSGGTGELFF.

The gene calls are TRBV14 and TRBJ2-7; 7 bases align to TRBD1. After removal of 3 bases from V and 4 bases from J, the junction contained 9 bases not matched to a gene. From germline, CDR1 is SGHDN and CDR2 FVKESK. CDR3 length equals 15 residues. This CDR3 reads CASSQNRVRGYEQYF. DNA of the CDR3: TGTGCCAGCAGCCAGAACAGGGTCAGGGGGTACGAGCAGTACTTC.

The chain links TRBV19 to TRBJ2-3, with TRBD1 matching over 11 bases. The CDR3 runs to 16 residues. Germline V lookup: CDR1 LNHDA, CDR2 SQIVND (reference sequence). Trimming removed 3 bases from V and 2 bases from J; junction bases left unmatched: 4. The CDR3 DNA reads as TGTGCCAGTAGTATCTGGACAGGGGGCGACACAGATACGCAGTATTTT. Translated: CASSIWTGGDTDTQYF.

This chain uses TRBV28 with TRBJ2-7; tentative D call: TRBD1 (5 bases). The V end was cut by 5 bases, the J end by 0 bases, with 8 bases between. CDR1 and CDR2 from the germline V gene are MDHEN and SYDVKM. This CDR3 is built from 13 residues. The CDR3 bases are TGTGCCAGCAGTCGACAGTTCTCCTACGAGCAGTACTTC. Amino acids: CASSRQFSYEQYF.

This chain's CDR3 is CASSKGPTGFNEQFF. As DNA, the CDR3 is TGTGCCAGCTCAAAAGGACCGACAGGGTTCAATGAGCAGTTCTTC. This rearrangement joins TRBV27 to TRBJ2-1, with 7 bases fitting TRBD1. The CDR3 runs 15 residues. In germline, CDR1 is MNHEY, CDR2 SMNVEV (reference sequence). Germline trimming cut 8 bases from V and 6 bases from J; bases unmatched to any gene: 13.

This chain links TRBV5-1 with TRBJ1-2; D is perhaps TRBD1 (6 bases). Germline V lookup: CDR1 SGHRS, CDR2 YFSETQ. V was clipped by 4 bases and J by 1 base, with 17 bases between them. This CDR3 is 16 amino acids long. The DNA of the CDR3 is TGCGCCAGCAGCCCAATTCTACAGGGCGGTAACTATGGCTACACCTTC. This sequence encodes CASSPILQGGNYGYTF.

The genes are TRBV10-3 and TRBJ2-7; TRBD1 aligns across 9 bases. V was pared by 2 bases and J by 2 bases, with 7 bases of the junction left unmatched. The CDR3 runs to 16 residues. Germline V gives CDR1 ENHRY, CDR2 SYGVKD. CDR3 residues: CAISETDRGSPYEQYF. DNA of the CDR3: TGTGCCATCAGTGAGACGGACAGGGGTAGCCCCTACGAGCAGTACTTC.

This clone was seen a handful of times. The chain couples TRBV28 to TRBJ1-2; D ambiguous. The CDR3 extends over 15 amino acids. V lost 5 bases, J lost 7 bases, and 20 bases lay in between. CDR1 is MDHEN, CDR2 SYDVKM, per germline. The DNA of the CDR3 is TGTGCCAGCAGTCCTAATCCACGAGGGTTGGGTGGCTACACCTTC. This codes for CASSPNPRGLGGYTF.

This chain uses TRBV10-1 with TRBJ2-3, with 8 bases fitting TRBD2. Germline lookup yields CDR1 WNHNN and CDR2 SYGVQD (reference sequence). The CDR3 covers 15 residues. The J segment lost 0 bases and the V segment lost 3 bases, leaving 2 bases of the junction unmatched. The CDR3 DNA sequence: TGCGCCAGCAGTGATCCTAGCGGGAGCACAGATACGCAGTATTTT. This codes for CASSDPSGSTDTQYF.

CDR3 coding DNA: TGTGCCAGCAGTTCAAGACTAGGCGGCATTGGCTCCTACAATGAGCAGTTCTTC. Residues: CASSSRLGGIGSYNEQFF. The chain combines TRBV28 with TRBJ2-1; possible D gene TRBD2, 6 bases. The CDR3 is made up of 18 amino acids. Between the trimmed V and J ends, which lost 4 bases and 0 bases, there was a span of 19 bases. From germline, CDR1 is MDHEN and CDR2 SYDVKM.

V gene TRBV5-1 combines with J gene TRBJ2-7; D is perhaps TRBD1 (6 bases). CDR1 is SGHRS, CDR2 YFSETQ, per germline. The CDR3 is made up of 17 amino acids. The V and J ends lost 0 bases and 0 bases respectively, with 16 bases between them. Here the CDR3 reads CASSLDTGQRSSYEQYF. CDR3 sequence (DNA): TGCGCCAGCAGCTTGGACACAGGGCAGCGGAGCTCCTACGAGCAGTACTTC.

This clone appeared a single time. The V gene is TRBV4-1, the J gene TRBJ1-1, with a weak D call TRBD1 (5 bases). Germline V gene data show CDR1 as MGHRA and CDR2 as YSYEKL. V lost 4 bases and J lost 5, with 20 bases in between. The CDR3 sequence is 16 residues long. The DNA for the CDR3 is TGCGCCAGCAGCCCTGTTCTCCGCGACAGTGCTACTGAAGCTTTCTTT. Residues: CASSPVLRDSATEAFF.

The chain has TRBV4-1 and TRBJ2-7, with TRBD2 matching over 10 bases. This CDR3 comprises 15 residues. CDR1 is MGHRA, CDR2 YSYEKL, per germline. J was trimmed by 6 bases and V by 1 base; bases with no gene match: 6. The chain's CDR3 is CASSQGLAGVSEQYF. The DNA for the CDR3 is TGCGCCAGCAGCCAAGGTCTAGCGGGAGTGAGCGAGCAGTACTTC.

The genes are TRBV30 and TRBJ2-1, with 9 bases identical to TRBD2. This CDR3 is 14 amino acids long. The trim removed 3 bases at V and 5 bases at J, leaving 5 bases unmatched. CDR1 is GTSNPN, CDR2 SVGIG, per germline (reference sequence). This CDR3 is CAWRGLANNNEQFF. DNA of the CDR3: TGTGCCTGGAGAGGACTAGCGAATAACAATGAGCAGTTCTTC. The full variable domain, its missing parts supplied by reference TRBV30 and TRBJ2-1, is SQTIHQWPATLVQPVGSPLSLECTVEGTSNPNLYWYRQAAGRGLQLLFYSVGIGQISSEVPQNLSASRPQDRQFILSSKKLLLSDSGFYLCAWRGLANNNEQFFGPGTRLTVL.

This chain's CDR3 is CASSQEGAQKYF. The CDR3 DNA is TGTGCCAGCTCGCAAGAGGGGGCGCAAAAGTACTTC. V is TRBV18 and J is TRBJ2-7; TRBD1 aligns across 7 bases. The CDR3 has 12 amino acids. From germline, CDR1 is KGHSH and CDR2 LQKENI. Trimming cost V 6 bases and J 11 bases; bases outside gene matches: 10.

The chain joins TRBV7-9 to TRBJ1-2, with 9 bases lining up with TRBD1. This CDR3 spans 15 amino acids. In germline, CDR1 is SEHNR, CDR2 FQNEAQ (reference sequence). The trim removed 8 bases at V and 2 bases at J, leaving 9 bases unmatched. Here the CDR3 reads CASGPGGTGNYGYTF. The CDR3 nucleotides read TGTGCCAGCGGCCCGGGAGGGACAGGGAACTATGGCTACACCTTC.

This CDR3 is CASSYSGSINQPQHF. DNA for the CDR3: TGTGCCAGCAGTTACTCGGGCAGTATAAATCAGCCCCAGCATTTT. This chain uses TRBV6-5 with TRBJ1-5; D is uncertain. The germline gives CDR1 MNHEY, CDR2 SVGAGI. The V gene lost 0 bases and the J gene lost 4 bases, with 10 bases spanning the gap. The CDR3 spans 15 residues.

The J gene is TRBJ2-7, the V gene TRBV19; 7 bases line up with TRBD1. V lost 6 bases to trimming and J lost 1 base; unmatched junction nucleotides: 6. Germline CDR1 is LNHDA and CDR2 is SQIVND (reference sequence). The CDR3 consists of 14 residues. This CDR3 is CASRGWDSSYEQYF. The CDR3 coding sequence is TGTGCCAGTAGGGGATGGGACAGTTCCTACGAGCAGTACTTC.

CDR3 sequence (DNA): TGTGCCAGCAGCGCCTTAGGACTAGCGGGGGCTACAGATACGCAGTATTTT. This translates into CASSALGLAGATDTQYF. The J gene is TRBJ2-3, the V gene TRBV2, with 13 bases fitting TRBD2. Germline values: CDR1 SNHLY, CDR2 FYNNEI. The J segment lost 3 bases and the V segment lost 6 bases, leaving 9 bases of the junction unmatched. CDR3 length: 17 amino acids.

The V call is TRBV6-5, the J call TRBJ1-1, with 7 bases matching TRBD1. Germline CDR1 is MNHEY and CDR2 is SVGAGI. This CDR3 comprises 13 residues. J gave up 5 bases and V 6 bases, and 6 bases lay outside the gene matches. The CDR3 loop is CASRKTGMTEAFF. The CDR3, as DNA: TGTGCCAGCAGAAAGACAGGGATGACTGAAGCTTTCTTT.

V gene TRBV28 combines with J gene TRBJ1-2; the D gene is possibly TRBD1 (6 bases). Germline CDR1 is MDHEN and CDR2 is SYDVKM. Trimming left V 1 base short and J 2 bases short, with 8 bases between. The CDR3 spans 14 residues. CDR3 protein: CASSLSGTNYGYTF. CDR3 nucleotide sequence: TGTGCCAGCAGTTTATCCGGGACAAACTATGGCTACACCTTC.

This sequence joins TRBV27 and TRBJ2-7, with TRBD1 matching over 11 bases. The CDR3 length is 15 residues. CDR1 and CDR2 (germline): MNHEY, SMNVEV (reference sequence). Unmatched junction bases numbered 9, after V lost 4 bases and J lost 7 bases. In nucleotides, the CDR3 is TGTGCCAGCAGTTCTTGGACAGGGGGCGCGAAAGAGCAGTACTTC. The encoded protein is CASSSWTGGAKEQYF.

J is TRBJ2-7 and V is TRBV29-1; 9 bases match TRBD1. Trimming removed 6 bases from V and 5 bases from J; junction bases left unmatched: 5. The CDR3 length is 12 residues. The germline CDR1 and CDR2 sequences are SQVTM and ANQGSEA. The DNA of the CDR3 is TGCAGCGTGCGGACAGGGGAGGACGAGCAGTACTTC. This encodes CSVRTGEDEQYF.

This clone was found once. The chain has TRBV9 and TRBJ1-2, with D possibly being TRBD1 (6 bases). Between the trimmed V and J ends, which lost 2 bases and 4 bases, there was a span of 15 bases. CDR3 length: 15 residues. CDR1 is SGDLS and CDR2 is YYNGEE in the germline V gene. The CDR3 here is CASSVDTRGRYGYTF. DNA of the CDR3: TGTGCCAGCAGCGTGGATACCAGGGGCCGCTATGGCTACACCTTC.

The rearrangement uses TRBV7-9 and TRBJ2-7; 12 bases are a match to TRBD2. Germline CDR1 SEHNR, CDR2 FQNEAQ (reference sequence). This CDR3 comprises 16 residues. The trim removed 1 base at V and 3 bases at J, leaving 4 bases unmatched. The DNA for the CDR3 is TGTGCCAGCAGCTTAGGACCGACTAGCGGGAGCTACGAGCAGTACTTC. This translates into CASSLGPTSGSYEQYF.